The present T cell receptor (beta chain) was sequenced within a study of cytomegalovirus exposure and HLA in healthy donors. Study-wide results and caveats: Rarity marked most TCR sequences, yet some public TCRs occurred in many donors. Associated with cytomegalovirus, according to the listing, were around 160 TCR beta chains.

Separate from the approximately 700-subject first cohort was the approximately 120-subject validation cohort, to which the donors belonged. Comment on this clone: Its target is unknown.

Sequencing was performed with immunoSEQ multiplex PCR; in TCRdb, only in-frame clones are kept and a portion is missing. The sample carries more than 110,000 clones, over 90% recorded once. The sequence derives from a man aged 18 to 30 in good health and CMV-seropositive. Sample: PBMCs.

Written as DNA, the CDR3 is TGTGCCAGCAGCTTGGATCCACCAGGGACTTCATCCTACGAGCAGTACTTC. Its protein is CASSLDPPGTSSYEQYF. V usage is TRBV11-2 and J usage is TRBJ2-7, with D maybe TRBD2 (6 bases). This CDR3 is built from 17 residues. Trimming cost V 3 bases and J 1 base, with 19 bases left between them. From germline, CDR1 is SGHAT and CDR2 FQNNGV.